This is a list of T cell receptor beta chains from one sample in a study of neurological immune-mediated disorders. Using its own MiXCR run on the 5' RACE reads, TCRdb lists one record per CDR3 protein. Of 80,000 to 85,000 distinct CDR3 sequences in the sample, just over 2.5% are singletons; the top ten hold about 1%. The sequenced material came from PBMCs. These receptors were taken from a woman in her twenties or thirties with multiple sclerosis. CDR3s include the opening cysteine and the closing phenylalanine or tryptophan. The D gene is left open where the match is weak. Part of the rows lack a size; the others show once, few, many or a class for expanded clones.

16	TRBV28	many	TRBJ2-1	TRBD2	TGTGCCAGCAGTACACTAGCGGAGAGCTCCTACAATGAGCAGTTCTTC	CASSTLAESSYNEQFF
13	TRBV5-1	many	TRBJ2-2	.	TGCGCCAGCAGCTTGGCCCCAATCGGGGAGCTGTTTTTT	CASSLAPIGELFF
16	TRBV5-1	many	TRBJ1-5	.	TGCGCCAGCAGCTTGGCCGAGGAGCTGAGCAATCAGCCCCAGCATTTT	CASSLAEELSNQPQHF
12	TRBV12-3/TRBV12-4	many	TRBJ1-5	.	TGTGCCAGCAGCAAAAGCAATCAGCCCCAGCATTTT	CASSKSNQPQHF
14	TRBV7-9	many	TRBJ2-7	.	TGTGCCAGCAGCTTTGGTCAGGGTGGGTACGAGCAGTACTTC	CASSFGQGGYEQYF
14	TRBV7-2	many	TRBJ2-5	.	TGTGCCAGCAGCTTAGCTGGTTCGCAAGAGACCCAGTACTTC	CASSLAGSQETQYF
15	TRBV20-1	many	TRBJ2-3	TRBD2	TGCAGTGCCGTAAATAGCGGGAGGCTAACAGATACGCAGTATTTT	CSAVNSGRLTDTQYF
15	TRBV12-3/TRBV12-4	many	TRBJ2-1	TRBD2	TGTGCCAGCAGTCAACCCGGACTAGCGGCTCCTGAGCAGTTCTTC	CASSQPGLAAPEQFF
15	TRBV7-2	many	TRBJ1-5	.	TGTGCCAGCAGCTTAAGAAGCAGCAACAATCAGCCCCAGCATTTT	CASSLRSSNNQPQHF
13	TRBV9	many	TRBJ2-7	.	TGTGCCAGCAGCGTAGATGGGGGCTACGAGCAGTACTTC	CASSVDGGYEQYF
14	TRBV5-4	many	TRBJ2-5	.	TGTGCCAGCAGCGGCCCGGGACAACAAGAGACCCAGTACTTC	CASSGPGQQETQYF
17	TRBV11-3	.	TRBJ1-1	TRBD1	TGTGCCAGCAGTCCCGGACAGGGGTTGGCTCCAAACACTGAAGCTTTCTTT	CASSPGQGLAPNTEAFF
17	TRBV3-1	many	TRBJ1-1	TRBD1	TGTGCCAGCAGCCAAAGGGTCGGGACAGGACCGAACACTGAAGCTTTCTTT	CASSQRVGTGPNTEAFF
17	TRBV7-2	many	TRBJ2-1	TRBD2	TGTGCCAGCAGCTCCCCCAATTTAGCGGGAGGTAGCTATGAGCAGTTCTTC	CASSSPNLAGGSYEQFF
15	TRBV5-1	many	TRBJ2-1	.	TGCGCCAGCAGCATTAACGCGGGGAGCTACAATGAGCAGTTCTTC	CASSINAGSYNEQFF
12	TRBV20-1	many	TRBJ1-1	.	TGCAGTGGCCTCGGGCCGAACACTGAAGCTTTCTTT	CSGLGPNTEAFF
12	TRBV5-1	many	TRBJ2-3	TRBD2	TGCGCCAGCAGCTTCGGGGGGGATACGCAGTATTTT	CASSFGGDTQYF
13	TRBV9	many	TRBJ1-4	.	TGTGCCAGCAGCAAAAGTAATCGGGAAAAACTGTTTTTT	CASSKSNREKLFF
13	TRBV25-1	many	TRBJ2-7	.	TGTGCCAGCAGTGAAGACCTTATATACGAGCAGTACTTC	CASSEDLIYEQYF
16	TRBV6-1	many	TRBJ1-5	.	TGTGCCAGCACCCTTACGGGGGGAGGAAGCAATCAGCCCCAGCATTTT	CASTLTGGGSNQPQHF
11	TRBV7-2	many	TRBJ2-3	.	TGTGCCAGCAGCTTAGAGGAGCGGTGGTATTTT	CASSLEERWYF
8	TRBV10-3	many	TRBJ1-2	.	TGTGCCAACTATGGCTACACCTTC	CANYGYTF
17	TRBV24-1	many	TRBJ2-1	TRBD1	TGTGCCACCAGTGATTCCAGGGGGCCTCTTAACTACAATGAGCAGTTCTTC	CATSDSRGPLNYNEQFF
14	TRBV27	many	TRBJ1-5	.	TGTGCCACCGCGGCCTCGGCCAGCAATCAGCCCCAGCATTTT	CATAASASNQPQHF